This T cell receptor beta chain was observed in a study of blood T cell repertoires in COVID-19. Across the study: COVID-19 samples from acute and convalescent phases originated in the United States, Italy and Spain. The cDNA or gDNA used as material had been derived from T cells, B-cell-depleted T cells, or PBMCs.

The CDR3 has 15 residues. Between the trimmed V and J ends, which lost 4 bases and 10 bases, there was a span of 22 bases. From germline, CDR1 is MGHRA and CDR2 YSYEKL. Per the study methods: Nucleated cell number was recorded as an estimate derived from reference gene primer amplification. Some clones are missing from TCRdb's copy, which holds only in-frame ones; the method was immunoSEQ multiplex PCR. D and trimming were read from the DNA, whereas the V and J calls and clone size are those reported in that table. The sample includes some 45,000 clones, over 80% of them seen just once. Sequenced: peripheral blood. This clonotype was obtained from an elderly man in a cohort sampled during active COVID-19. The chain couples TRBV4-1 to TRBJ1-1; D unclear. The chain's CDR3 is CASSPRETGIKGAFF. CDR3 coding DNA: TGCGCCAGCAGCCCACGAGAAACGGGGATTAAGGGAGCTTTCTTT.